This T cell receptor beta chain was sequenced in a study of breast tumors, draining lymph nodes, adjacent tissues. Study findings and constraints: Compared with lymph nodes, tumors were less diverse; compared with nontumor tissue, more.

This clonotype was picked up many times. Its specificity is not known. V shed 0 bases and J shed 0 bases, with 7 bases lying between them. The CDR3 spans 15 residues. Germline V gives CDR1 SGDLS, CDR2 YYNGEE. Axillary draining lymph nodes of breast cancer patients supplied the node samples. TCRdb re-called the multiplex PCR reads through MiXCR, storing one row per CDR3 protein. In the table there are about 230,000 distinct CDR3 sequences, less than 40% of which are singletons. This chain uses TRBV9 with TRBJ2-1; D gene ambiguous. This TCR was recovered from a female donor with breast cancer. Some clones in this sample may be carry-over from other donors' samples. The sequencing sample was made of axillary lymph node tissue. The CDR3 spells CASSVVSSSYNEQFF. The CDR3 nucleotides read TGTGCCAGCAGCGTAGTGTCGAGCTCCTACAATGAGCAGTTCTTC.